Given below is one T cell receptor gamma chain in context. Its antigen is not identified. The CDR3 covers 16 residues. Trimming removed 0 bases from V and 1 base from J; junction bases left unmatched: 9. The germline V gene has CDR1 VTNTFY and CDR2 YDVSTARD (reference sequence). Extracted RNA was reverse transcribed into cDNA. Pooled V-gene forward primers with one constant-region reverse primer generated the CDR3 amplicons by multiplex PCR. TCRdb used CATT to re-call clones from the multiplex PCR reads. In the table there are about 36,000 gamma-chain clones, about 19% of which are singletons. The sample belongs to a study of Vδ1+ human thymocytes. Findings and limits, study-wide: Around 20% of thymic delta-chain sequences were Vdelta2, with few Vdelta3, unlike blood Vdelta1+ controls. In the thymus, TRG and TRD repertoires looked highly polyclonal with Gaussian CDR3 lengths.

Thymocytes were sorted as CD3+ TCRVdelta1+ TCRVdelta2- after alphabeta T cell depletion. Sorted Vdelta1+ thymocytes were about 97% to 99.6% pure. This TCR came from a girl less than two years old who had congenital heart surgery. The rearrangement joins TRGV3 to TRGJ1 or TRGJ2. Material: Vdelta1+ gamma-delta thymocytes from the thymus. Subset defined: FACS-sorted CD3+ TCRalphabeta- TCRVdelta1+ TCRVdelta2- thymocytes. CDR3 in amino acids: CATWDRRTPNYYKKLF. Here the CDR3 DNA reads TGTGCCACCTGGGACAGGCGGACCCCTAATTATTATAAGAAACTCTTT.